This record looks at one T cell receptor (beta chain) sequence and its context. This clonotype has ten or more counts. The antigen it recognizes is unknown. No much larger clone is present one base from it, and per-base qualities are unavailable. This sample is drawn from a study of HIV-infected patients and healthy controls (dated by TCRdb to the mid-2010s). The study in broad terms: CD4 counts rose modestly but significantly in most of the 16 patients after three months of therapy, yet stayed below normal ranges. CD8 counts did not change consistently during early therapy, while the CD4:CD8 ratio increased slightly. An undetectable viral load was attained by 11 of 16 patients by the second bleed and by all patients after a further year of therapy. Overall T-cell lymphocytopenia was not observed in the patients, and no significant difference from controls was found in total CDR3 counts per chain. The study asked whether deep sequencing of the TCR repertoire from small blood samples of HIV patients could detect immune perturbation and reconstitution. The full study reports these points: The dynamics of distinct T-cell subpopulations could not be separated, and sequencing depth was restricted, because whole blood was used. Unequal numbers of distinct sequences between patients and controls complicated comparisons, and size-matching overweighted rare events from HIV-infected data. The therapy captured by the treated samples lasted only 2 to 3 months, arguably too short a period to observe immune reconstitution given low adult thymic output. Significantly different mean usage between HIV-infected patients and controls was observed for eight alpha and eight beta V genes. HLA typing of donors was not performed in the study. The observed differences in diversity could not be explained by the slight differences in age and sex profiles between the study cohorts. In size-matched repertoire data, the apparent post-therapy recovery of the Gini index in HIV-infected patients was not replicated. HIV-associated CDR3s exhibited a significant reduction in frequency during therapy, whereas CMV-associated CDR3s exhibited no significant change, although the majority increased in frequency. Healthy control repertoires showed roughly threefold more distinct CDR3s and higher Shannon diversity than untreated HIV+ repertoires. Significantly higher mean Gini indices were seen in HIV-infected repertoires than in controls, possibly reflecting oligoclonality. Both the Jaccard index and the count of highly shared sequences showed that healthy controls shared more CDR3s between individuals than HIV+ patients did. The pairing of alpha and beta chains was not determined in the samples. MAIT cell alpha-chain CDR3s were present at high frequency in healthy controls but severely depleted in HIV+ repertoires. Processing was restricted to sixteen HIV-infected individuals, which the authors judged to be a major constraint on the generalizability of the findings.

The study collected follow-up blood from HIV-infected patients roughly three months, about 14 weeks, after antiretroviral therapy began. Since whole blood was used without any cell fractionation, the repertoire reflected all peripheral T cells in unsorted form. For RNA extraction, 2.5 to 3 ml of peripheral blood was drawn into Tempus tubes. Treatment interruptions were among the grounds for excluding patients from enrollment, as were febrile or AIDS-related illness, tumors, hepatitis B or C coinfection, immunomodulatory therapy and recent vaccination. The TURBO-DNase kit was used to remove leftover genomic DNA, and GLOBINclear was used to deplete globin mRNA. The V end loses 4 bases and the J end loses 3 bases, and a stretch of 14 bases separates them. CDR1 and CDR2 were assigned from the germline V gene as SGHDT and YYEEEE. The CDR3, cysteine through phenylalanine, is 15 amino acids long. Only the CDR3 region is kept as DNA, spanning 45 bases read in frame from base 1.

Reverse transcription of 500 ng RNA was performed with SuperScript III using primers directed against the alpha and beta constant regions. Alpha and beta chain libraries were generated separately via chain-specific third strand synthesis with multiplexing indices. To avoid primer bias, the protocol used one single primer pair to amplify every rearrangement within a chain, and the protocol also attached molecular barcodes to each cDNA molecule. T4 RNA Ligase 1 joined purified cDNA to a 5' RACE adapter that carried a random hexamer and the SP2 sequencing primer site. The authors primed second strand synthesis from the SP2 site with Phusion polymerase and used slow temperature ramps to favor optimal annealing. Joined together, two random hexamer sequences that had both been added before amplification formed the 12-nucleotide barcode of each molecule. A brief initial PCR introduced P5 and P7 adapter elements together with a second index, and a roughly 23-cycle amplification PCR using P5s and P7 primers was subsequently performed. Libraries received roughly 26 PCR cycles in total, were quantified on a Qubit, sized on a Bioanalyzer, and diluted to approximately 3.9 nM. Sequencing of the normalized libraries was performed on an Illumina MiSeq with 2 x 250 paired-end kits. MinElute columns were the means by which the reverse transcription reactions were cleaned up, and the reactions were eluted into about 10 ul Tris-Cl. A 1:1 ratio of AMPure XP beads was used to clean the adapter ligations after they had run for around 20 hours at 16 degrees C. For the original study's pipeline: A modified Decombinator processed the demultiplexed FASTQ files and output V, J, insert and barcode information. Sequences sharing a barcode but differing from the dominant sequence were discarded as errors, and barcodes clustered at Levenshtein distance 3 were counted to estimate original cDNA molecules. The R packages ineq, vegan, igraph and RCytoscape were used for downstream analyses, together with IMGT nomenclature and CDR3 definitions. V gene usage was computed over distinct sequences, each TCR counted once to avoid skew from clonal expansion. Within a donor, similarity networks joined unique CDR3 amino acid sequences in every case where two of them were separated by a single Levenshtein edit. The authors compiled published HIV-specific CDR3s (just over 90 alpha, approximately 640 beta) and CMV-specific CDR3s (approximately 13 alpha, more than 200 beta) and searched for them in the repertoires. It was shown by random subsampling to size-matched repertoires that the decreased diversity of patients was not caused by their lower sequence numbers. TCRdb redid the processing of the public reads, applying fastp at Q25 and MiXCR, and retained in-frame beta chains. Rows with one shared CDR3 protein collapse into an entry with the most common genes and DNA. Clone size and V and J calls follow TCRdb, not the original study. The sample includes around 6,600 distinct CDR3 sequences, with over 7.5% observed a single time. Around 20% of the sample comes from the top ten.

The clonotype was recovered from an adult with HIV infection. The starting material was blood, obtained during antiretroviral therapy. Recombination connected TRBV5-6 to TRBJ1-5; a tentative D call is TRBD1 (5 bases match). The sequenced DNA: TGTGCCAGCAGCCGACGACAGAGAAACAATCAGCCCCAGCATTTT. Its product reads: CASSRRQRNNQPQHF.